This T cell receptor beta chain was sequenced during a study of cytomegalovirus exposure and HLA in healthy donors (dated by TCRdb to about 2017). Study-wide context: An earlier analysis of a few hundred of the donors reported about 280 Gb of sequence data and 117 million unique TCR beta sequences obtained from around 170 million T cells. Using immunosequencing, the study profiled T cell repertoires from 500 to 800 subjects and related those repertoires to cytomegalovirus serostatus. In the later analysis, no new phenotypic data were used to find candidate immune exposures; instead, reliance was placed on TCR beta sequences and their occurrence across donors. The study combined high-throughput TCR immunosequencing, statistical association of individual TCRs with disease status, and machine learning to predict cytomegalovirus infection status. Among some 410 genotyped donors of the cohort, an average of around 250,000 unique TCR beta nucleotide sequences was sequenced per donor, of which approximately 18% were non-productive. A separate validation cohort of approximately 120 different subjects was used in addition to the 666-subject first cohort. A later genetic analysis took genome-wide SNP genotypes for about three fifths of the 666 donors and used that subset as a discovery cohort. HLA typing included class I and class II loci at four-digit resolution. Among the roughly 390 genotyped donors, roughly 80% belonged to the genetic ancestry cluster associated with self-reported Caucasian donors. The study aimed to test whether signatures of past pathogen exposure could be identified by cataloging public T cell receptors. To decide whether each TCR beta V gene segment behaved as functional or pseudogenic, an earlier analysis of 587 of the donors relied on high-throughput TCR beta sequencing. Every repertoire in the discovery cohort had been generated on one and the same sequencing platform. About 300 gigabases of sequencing data and tens of millions of unique TCR sequences were included in an early release covering several hundred HLA-typed donors. Donor age, sex, ethnicity and CMV serostatus were collected together with the repertoire data. A later analysis re-examined previously published TCR beta repertoires from around 670 donors and added high-resolution HLA genotyping to investigate patterns of TCR occurrence. Five DR-DQ haplotypes were treated as single units for association and clustering because of strong linkage in the cohort. The number of typed donors differed by locus: about 620-630 for A, B, C, DRB1 and DQB1; some 500 for DQA1; fewer than 610 for DPA1; and around 450 for DPB1. The research as a whole found: A further reported finding was that TCR beta sequences accurately predicted the HLA-A and HLA-B alleles for most subjects in the first cohort. A few of the identified cytomegalovirus-associated TCR beta chains were confirmed in vitro to be specific for cytomegalovirus antigens. The only immune exposure information available for the cohort was CMV serostatus. In both the original and validation cohorts, the classifier was reported to diagnose cytomegalovirus status with high specificity and sensitivity. In a later genetic analysis, a missense DCLRE1C variant was associated with V-gene and J-gene trimming of TCR beta chains, and the association was replicated in an independent cohort. Most TCR sequences were observed very rarely across donors, whereas some public TCRs were present in many individuals. According to a later analysis, most CMV-associated TCR beta chains appeared to be HLA-restricted, and the HLA associations seemed to be driven largely by CMV exposure. In a later analysis, TCR association rates were found to vary across HLA loci, with the most associated TCRs seen for DRB1 alleles and the fewest for HLA-C alleles. Because HLA typing was missing for some donors at each locus, association tests included only the typed subset. When HLA alleles, especially DR and DQ, strongly co-occurred, TCR associations were difficult to assign to individual alleles. In a later analysis, HLA-associated TCR beta chains showed more clonal expansion and lower generation probabilities than non-associated chains that were equally common. The sequencing pipeline was judged likely to have produced a cluster of highly shared sequence variants as a technical artifact. The study gave a list of 150 to 200 TCR beta chains associated with cytomegalovirus. An earlier analysis of 587 of the donors showed that most TCR beta V segments appeared in productive rearrangements either about 90% or about 30% of the time, which broadly matched IMGT annotations. Because counts were too low, roughly 17 rarely observed V segments, including chromosome 9 orphons, were left out of the earlier analysis of a few hundred of the donors. A later genetic analysis reported fewer N-insertions in productive TCRs among donors in an Asian-associated ancestry cluster than the roughly 690-donor mean. The authors suggested that the approach could potentially be generalized to other disease states and immunological phenotypes. Sequencing depth was assumed to be roughly uniform across donors in the presence/absence analyses, though that assumption may not hold. Specific HLA alleles were associated with 15,000 to 20,000 TCR beta sequences at a false discovery rate of 0.05 in a later analysis. In this cohort, only TCR beta chains were sequenced, and detectable features were limited by the absence of alpha or paired-chain data. Several of the top co-occurrence clusters appeared to be linked to parvovirus B19, influenza, CMV and Epstein-Barr virus, according to a later analysis. Correlated functional status among segregating V segments might be attributable to linkage disequilibrium, but an unknown experimental factor could not be ruled out.

In total, fewer than 750 healthy bone marrow donors made up the cohort. All cohort members were sampled while nominally healthy, although unrecorded immune exposures were likely present. The donor tested CMV seropositive and was one of the 289 seropositive cohort members. A peripheral blood sample was provided by each donor, and peripheral blood mononuclear cells were used for TCR beta sequencing. The Qiagen DNeasy Blood Extraction Kit was used to extract genomic DNA from the blood cell samples. Library preparation used the immunoSEQ multiplex PCR assay. The multiplex PCR relied on a mix of 60 forward primers for TCR Vbeta segments and 13 reverse primers for TCR Jbeta segments. The CDR3 region of rearranged TCR beta genes was amplified from genomic DNA with a multiplex PCR assay. The Illumina HiSeq System was used to sequence the amplified TCR beta libraries as 87-base-pair reads. The source study handled its data this way. A later analysis tallied tens of millions of unique TCR beta chains across the roughly 610 repertoires, and approximately 9.9 million of those chains were shared by two or more donors. To remove PCR and sequencing errors, raw reads were error-corrected and collapsed into unique sequences using a nearest-neighbor algorithm that merged closely related sequences. Alignment of CDR3 sequences to IMGT reference sequences was used to assign V, D and J gene segments. For a sequence to be retained, a match of at least six nucleotides was required to both a V gene segment and a J gene segment. Rearrangements were called productive when the CDR3 lacked stop codons and stayed in frame with V and J; all others were non-productive. CDR3 was defined according to IMGT convention as the region running from the second conserved V-encoded cysteine to the conserved J-encoded phenylalanine. In an earlier analysis of around 600 of the donors, sequences lacking an unambiguous match to a single V gene segment were excluded. In an earlier analysis of 587 of the donors, a V segment was called functional when productive rearrangements were above 56.7%, and segregating when the standard deviation between donors exceeded 5%. A statistical classification framework was developed to diagnose cytomegalovirus status using the catalog of TCR beta chain sequences. V and J gene assignment, in a later analysis, came from comparing TCR nucleotide sequences with IMGT/GENE-DB human TR gene sequences. A later analysis assigned CDR3 sequences and most-parsimonious VDJ recombination scenarios with the TCRdist pipeline. In a later analysis, each TCR beta chain was defined by its CDR3 amino acid sequence together with its V-gene family, and reads without a unique V-gene family were excluded. To address suspected cross-contamination and a sequencing artifact, a later analysis removed over 500 highly shared, low-generation-probability nucleotide sequences. For each public chain, a later analysis derived a clonal expansion index from normalized ranks of inferred template counts within each repertoire. Generation probabilities in a later analysis came from a VDJ recombination model fitted to out-of-frame rearrangements, and those results were checked against IGoR. In a later analysis, hypergeometric tests were used to score TCR-TCR, TCR-HLA and TCR-CMV co-occurrence, with a repertoire-size bias correction applied to TCR pairs. In a later analysis, false discovery rates were estimated by permuting HLA or CMV assignments 20 times. In a later analysis, co-occurring TCRs were grouped using DBSCAN, and TCRdist sequence similarity was added for clustering within HLA-allele-positive subsets. Repertoires with fewer than 30,000 or more than 120,000 public chains were left out of co-occurrence clustering, as were a handful of repertoires with anomalous nucleotide sharing. What TCRdb holds here is the immuneACCESS table cut down to in-frame rearrangements. Part of the clones is not present; checked against another copy, under half of the missing clones reflect an unresolved V gene, and the others are unexplained. Clonal size and the V and J genes are those of that table, whereas D and trimming came from the DNA. This sample gives some 110,000 clones in total; roughly four fifths of them show up just once. The top ten constitute about 16% of the sample.

To note about this clone: The antigen it recognizes is unknown. An end of the junction differs from the germline gene, which may be a read error.

The sample consisted of PBMCs. This TCR was sampled from a man aged 50 or older in good health and CMV-seropositive.

The CDR3 reads as follows: CVSSPMETSGNYNEQFF. The DNA sequence is given as TGTGTCAGCAGCCCAATGGAGACTAGCGGGAACTACAATGAGCAGTTCTTC. This chain joins TRBV9 to TRBJ2-1, and 11 bases in between align with TRBD2. Reading from cysteine to phenylalanine, the CDR3 counts 17 amino acids. The only DNA kept is the CDR3, 51 bases in frame from the first base. CDR1 and CDR2 (SGDLS, YYNGEE) derive from the germline V gene.